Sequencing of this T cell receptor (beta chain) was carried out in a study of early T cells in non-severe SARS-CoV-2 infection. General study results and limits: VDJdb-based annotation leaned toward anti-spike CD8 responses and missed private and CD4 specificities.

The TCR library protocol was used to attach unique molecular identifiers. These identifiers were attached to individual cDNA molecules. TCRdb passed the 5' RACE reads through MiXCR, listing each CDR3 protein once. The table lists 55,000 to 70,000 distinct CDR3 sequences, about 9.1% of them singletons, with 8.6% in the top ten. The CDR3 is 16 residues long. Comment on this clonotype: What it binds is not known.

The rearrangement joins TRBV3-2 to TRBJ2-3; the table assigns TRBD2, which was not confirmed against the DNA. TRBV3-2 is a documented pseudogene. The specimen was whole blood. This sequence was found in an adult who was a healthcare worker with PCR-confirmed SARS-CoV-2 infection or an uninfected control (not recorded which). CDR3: CASSQLGSGSTDTQYF. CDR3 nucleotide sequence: TGTGCCAGCAGCCAATTAGGGAGCGGGAGCACAGATACGCAGTATTTT.